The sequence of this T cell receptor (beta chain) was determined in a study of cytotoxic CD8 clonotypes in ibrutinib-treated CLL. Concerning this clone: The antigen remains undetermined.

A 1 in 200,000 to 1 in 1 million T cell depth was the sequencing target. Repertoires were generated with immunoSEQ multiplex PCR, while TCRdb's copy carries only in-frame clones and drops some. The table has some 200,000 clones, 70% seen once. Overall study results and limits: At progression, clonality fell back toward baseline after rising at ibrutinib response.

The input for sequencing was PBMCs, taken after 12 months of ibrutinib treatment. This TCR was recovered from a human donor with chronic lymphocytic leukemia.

The CDR3: CASSAFSYEQYF. The CDR3 DNA sequence: TGTGCCAGCAGTGCCTTTTCCTACGAGCAGTACTTC. The chain has TRBV2 and TRBJ2-5; no clear D gene. The J call is in doubt because the DNA end fits TRBJ2-7 better. The CDR3 is 12 amino acids. Germline loops: CDR1 SNHLY, CDR2 FYNNEI.